A single sample is the source of the 20 T cell receptor beta chains below, sequenced in a study of control samples from healthy donors and cancer patients. The repertoire was sequenced with immunoSEQ multiplex PCR; TCRdb's copy has only in-frame clones and lacks some. The data contain 60,000 to 85,000 clones, 92% of them singletons. The sample comprised blood. The source of these receptors is a woman aged 55-70 years in good health.

J is TRBJ2-7 and V is TRBV27; a weak D match, TRBD1 (6 bases). Germline CDR1 reads MNHEY; CDR2 reads SMNVEV (reference sequence). This CDR3 region has 14 residues. V lost 8 bases and J 0 bases, leaving 14 bases between the germline ends. CDR3 nucleotide sequence: TGTGCCAGCGCCTGGACAGATTCCTCCTACGAGCAGTACTTC. This encodes CASAWTDSSYEQYF.

The J gene is TRBJ1-1, the V gene TRBV28, with no clear D. The germline V and J ends were trimmed by 0 bases and 6 bases, with 2 bases remaining between them. CDR1 is MDHEN, CDR2 SYDVKM, per germline. The CDR3 sequence is 11 residues long. The DNA of the CDR3 is TGTGCCAGCAGTTTATGGTCTGAAGCTTTCTTT. It encodes CASSLWSEAFF.

Regarding this clone: Compared with germline, one end of the junction differs, possibly owing to a read error. The V and J genes are TRBV12-3 or TRBV12-4 and TRBJ1-5, with D maybe TRBD1 (5 bases). This CDR3 has 13 amino acids. This CDR3 is CASSPQGNQPQHF. The CDR3 coding sequence is TGTGCCAGCAGTCCGCAGGGCAACCAGCCCCAGCATTTT.

The chain employs TRBV7-2 and TRBJ1-3; possible D gene TRBD1, 5 bases. The V end lost 2 bases, the J end lost 3 bases, and 14 bases lay between the germline ends. Germline V CDR1 and CDR2: SGHTA, FQGNSA. The CDR3 runs to 16 residues. CDR3: CASSLQGEGHGNTIYF. CDR3 coding DNA: TGTGCCAGCAGCTTACAGGGAGAAGGGCATGGAAACACCATATATTTT.

CDR3 sequence reads: CASSSRLAGGDEQFF. CDR3 nucleotides: TGTGCCAGCAGCTCCCGACTAGCGGGAGGTGACGAGCAGTTCTTC. The chain links TRBV7-8 to TRBJ2-1; 13 positions match TRBD2. Germline values: CDR1 SGHVS, CDR2 FQNEAQ. This CDR3 is built from 15 residues. Unmatched junction bases numbered 7, after V lost 4 bases and J lost 10 bases.

This rearrangement joins TRBV30 to TRBJ2-7, with 7 bases fitting TRBD2. The CDR3 has 14 amino acids. Germline V CDR1 and CDR2: GTSNPN, SVGIG (reference sequence). V gave up 2 bases and J gave up 3 bases; unmatched junction bases: 7. The CDR3 coding sequence is TGTGCCTGGAGTCCATCTACTAGCGTCTACGAGCAGTACTTC. Translation: CAWSPSTSVYEQYF.

This chain joins TRBV7-9 and TRBJ1-2; 8 bases map to TRBD1. Germline lookup yields CDR1 SEHNR and CDR2 FQNEAQ (reference sequence). V gave up 5 bases and J gave up 8 bases; unmatched junction bases: 7. There are 13 residues in the CDR3. The CDR3 loop reads CASSPQGDRGYTF. The CDR3 nucleotides are TGTGCCAGCAGCCCACAGGGGGATAGGGGCTACACCTTC. Supplemented by reference TRBV7-9 and TRBJ1-2, the full variable domain reads DTGVSQNPRHKITKRGQNVTFRCDPISEHNRLYWYRQTLGQGPEFLTYFQNEAQLEKSRLLSDRFSAERPKGSFSTLEIQRTEQGDSAMYLCASSPQGDRGYTFGSGTRLTVV.

This clone was counted a few times. The chain recombines TRBV11-2 with TRBJ1-1; the D is unclear. Germline-derived CDR1 and CDR2 are SGHAT and FQNNGV. This CDR3 comprises 13 residues. V was shortened by 5 bases and J by 0 bases, with 7 bases between the two germline ends. The CDR3 loop reads CASSERLNTEAFF. CDR3 nucleotides: TGTGCCAGCAGCGAACGGCTGAACACTGAAGCTTTCTTT.

The chain employs TRBV7-2 and TRBJ1-3; D remains unclear. Trimming took off 2 bases at V and 3 bases at J, with 5 bases between the two ends. CDR1 is SGHTA and CDR2 is FQGNSA in the germline V gene. This CDR3 comprises 13 residues. The CDR3 DNA reads TGTGCCAGCAGCTTATACGATGGAAACACCATATATTTT. The encoded protein is CASSLYDGNTIYF.

V usage is TRBV6-6 and J usage is TRBJ1-2, with D possibly being TRBD1 (5 bases). The CDR3 contains 11 residues. Trimming left V 8 bases short and J 7 bases short, with 11 bases between. Germline V lookup: CDR1 MNHNY, CDR2 SVGAGI (reference sequence). In nucleotides, the CDR3 is TGTGCCAGCGCCTACCAGGGTGGCTACACCTTC. This translates into CASAYQGGYTF.

This rearrangement joins TRBV28 to TRBJ2-1; no definite D call. The CDR3 totals 14 residues. V was pared by 1 base and J by 0 bases, with 4 bases between. Looked up from germline, CDR1 is MDHEN and CDR2 is SYDVKM. DNA for the CDR3: TGTGCCAGCAGTTTATCCAGCTCCTACAATGAGCAGTTCTTC. Translation: CASSLSSSYNEQFF.

The count of this clone is one. CDR3 in DNA: TGCGCCAGCAGCTGGGGACAGGGCAGGAGCTATGGCTACACCTTC. Protein: CASSWGQGRSYGYTF. The rearrangement joins TRBV5-1 to TRBJ1-2, with TRBD1 matching 9 bases. CDR1 and CDR2 (germline): SGHRS, YFSETQ. This CDR3 region has 15 residues. The junction had 7 bases not matched to a gene; V was cut back by 3 bases and J by 4 bases. The whole variable domain, filled in from reference TRBV5-1 and TRBJ1-2, reads KAGVTQTPRYLIKTRGQQVTLSCSPISGHRSVSWYQQTPGQGLQFLFEYFSETQRNKGNFPGRFSGRQFSNSRSEMNVSTLELGDSALYLCASSWGQGRSYGYTFGSGTRLTVV.

Here the CDR3 reads CASSLAGANTGELFF. CDR3 in DNA: TGTGCCAGCAGCTTAGCGGGAGCGAACACCGGGGAGCTGTTTTTT. The chain recombines TRBV7-9 with TRBJ2-2; tentatively, D is TRBD2 (5 bases). CDR3 length: 15 amino acids. The germline CDR1 and CDR2 sequences are SEHNR and FQNEAQ (reference sequence). V lost 0 bases to trimming and J lost 0 bases, with 5 bases between them.

This chain connects TRBV9 to TRBJ2-2; 9 bases line up with TRBD2. This CDR3 has 16 residues. CDR1 and CDR2 from the germline V gene are SGDLS and YYNGEE. Losses at the gene ends were 2 bases for V and 4 bases for J; bases not matched to a gene: 6. CDR3 residues: CASSVNSGRGTGELFF. DNA of the CDR3: TGTGCCAGCAGCGTCAATAGCGGGAGAGGCACCGGGGAGCTGTTTTTT. Variable domain in full (rest from reference TRBV9 and TRBJ2-2): DSGVTQTPKHLITATGQRVTLRCSPRSGDLSVYWYQQSLDQGLQFLIQYYNGEERAKGNILERFSAQQFPDLHSELNLSSLELGDSALYFCASSVNSGRGTGELFFGEGSRLTVL.

DNA of the CDR3: TGTGCCAGCACTCACAGTCTTGGGAACACTGAAGCTTTCTTT. Amino acids: CASTHSLGNTEAFF. This chain links TRBV6-5 with TRBJ1-1; D ambiguous. The ends were cut back, 7 bases at V and 1 base at J, with 13 bases in the middle. This CDR3 spans 14 amino acids. The V gene's germline CDR1 is MNHEY and CDR2 SVGAGI.

The V and J genes are TRBV5-5 and TRBJ1-2; D possibly corresponds to TRBD1 (6 bases). The CDR3 covers 15 residues. Germline CDR1 is SGHKS and CDR2 is YYEKEE (reference sequence). Trimming pared 10 bases from V and 8 bases from J, leaving 27 bases between. The CDR3: CARGVYTGTGGGYTF. The CDR3 region has the DNA TGTGCCCGCGGGGTTTATACCGGGACGGGGGGCGGCTACACCTTC.

The chain combines TRBV10-3 with TRBJ1-1; a possible D gene is TRBD1 (5 bases). V was clipped by 6 bases and J by 7 bases, with 15 bases between them. Germline V gives CDR1 ENHRY, CDR2 SYGVKD. The CDR3 covers 13 residues. The CDR3 sequence: CAISLSGVGEAFF. The CDR3 bases are TGTGCCATCAGCCTCTCGGGGGTGGGTGAAGCTTTCTTT.

The V gene is TRBV19, the J gene TRBJ2-4; 7 nucleotides match TRBD1. Germline V gene sequence: CDR1 LNHDA, CDR2 SQIVND (reference sequence). With V trimmed by 5 bases and J by 6 bases, 19 bases remained unmatched. The CDR3 consists of 18 residues. This CDR3 reads CASSPYPETGMKLNIQYF. The CDR3 DNA reads TGTGCCAGTAGTCCCTATCCCGAGACAGGGATGAAGTTAAACATTCAGTACTTC.

The chain is built from TRBV5-1 and TRBJ1-6; no reliable D call. CDR1 and CDR2 (germline): SGHRS, YFSETQ. V lost 2 bases to trimming and J lost 5 bases, with 8 bases between them. This CDR3 has 14 amino acids. CDR3 sequence (DNA): TGCGCCAGCAGCTTTGTACAGAATAATTCACCCCTCCACTTT. Translated: CASSFVQNNSPLHF. Full variable domain (remainder filled in from reference TRBV5-1 and TRBJ1-6): KAGVTQTPRYLIKTRGQQVTLSCSPISGHRSVSWYQQTPGQGLQFLFEYFSETQRNKGNFPGRFSGRQFSNSRSEMNVSTLELGDSALYLCASSFVQNNSPLHFGNGTRLTVT.

V is TRBV19 and J is TRBJ2-1; no reliable D call. V lost 1 base to trimming and J lost 8 bases, with 12 bases between them. CDR1 is LNHDA, CDR2 SQIVND, per germline (reference sequence). The CDR3 extends over 14 amino acids. The CDR3 DNA sequence: TGTGCCAGTAGTATAGCGTGGTTACGGGATGAGCAGTTCTTC. It translates to CASSIAWLRDEQFF.